Listed here are 31 T cell receptor beta chains from one sample, sequenced in a study of blood T cell repertoires in COVID-19. The assay was immunoSEQ multiplex PCR, and TCRdb's table has in-frame clones only and misses some. The sample gives about 140,000 clones, approximately 84% of which show up once; about 2.5% is in the top ten. Sequenced sample: peripheral blood. These receptors were taken from a human donor with acute or convalescent COVID-19. The donor label of this sample is uncertain.

Comment on this clone: This specimen includes other DNA sequences encoding the same CDR3. The chain uses TRBV18 and TRBJ1-1; no clear D gene. Between the trimmed V and J ends, which lost 2 bases and 0 bases, there was a span of 4 bases. Germline CDR1 reads KGHSH; CDR2 reads LQKENI. The CDR3 is made up of 13 amino acids. The CDR3 is CASSPGLNTEAFF. The CDR3, as DNA: TGTGCCAGCTCACCAGGCCTGAACACTGAAGCTTTCTTT.

This chain links TRBV15 with TRBJ1-5; D remains ambiguous. The V and J ends lost 5 bases and 5 bases respectively, with 16 bases between them. CDR1 LNHNV and CDR2 YYDKDF come from the germline V gene (reference sequence). The CDR3 length is 15 residues. The CDR3 coding sequence is TGTGCCACCAGCCGACGGACTGACGGAGATCAGCCCCAGCATTTT. Translating it yields CATSRRTDGDQPQHF.

This chain connects TRBV7-8 to TRBJ2-1, with TRBD2 matching over 7 bases. After removal of 1 base from V and 2 bases from J, the junction contained 2 bases not matched to a gene. Germline V gene sequence: CDR1 SGHVS, CDR2 FQNEAQ. This CDR3 has 15 residues. The CDR3 protein is CASSLEAGAYNEQFF. The DNA of the CDR3 is TGTGCCAGCAGCTTAGAGGCGGGGGCCTACAATGAGCAGTTCTTC.

This clone came up once. This rearrangement joins TRBV19 to TRBJ2-3, with a possible D match to TRBD2 (6 bases). Deletions cut 3 bases from V and 2 bases from J, with 18 bases between. Germline CDR1 LNHDA, CDR2 SQIVND (reference sequence). The CDR3 has 17 amino acids. The CDR3 is CASSMRDLGTYTDTQYF. For the CDR3, the DNA is TGTGCCAGTAGTATGCGGGACCTCGGGACTTACACAGATACGCAGTATTTT.

The chain has TRBV18 and TRBJ2-1; TRBD2 matches 8 bases. CDR1 is KGHSH and CDR2 is LQKENI in the germline V gene. The CDR3 spans 16 residues. V was pared by 5 bases and J by 1 base, with 7 bases of the junction left unmatched. This CDR3 is CASSYLAGGSYNEQFF. In nucleotides, the CDR3 is TGTGCCAGCTCATATCTCGCGGGAGGTTCCTACAATGAGCAGTTCTTC.

This clone was counted a few times. The chain uses TRBV19 and TRBJ2-3; the match to TRBD2 covers 14 bases. The ends lost 4 bases at V and 1 base at J; junction bases unmatched: 1. This CDR3 is built from 16 residues. Germline V gene data show CDR1 as LNHDA and CDR2 as SQIVND (reference sequence). For the CDR3, the DNA is TGTGCCAGTAGTAGGGGACTAGCGGGGGGCACAGATACGCAGTATTTT. This translates into CASSRGLAGGTDTQYF. The complete variable domain, with remaining parts taken from reference TRBV19 and TRBJ2-3, reads DGGITQSPKYLFRKEGQNVTLSCEQNLNHDAMYWYRQDPGQGLRLIYYSQIVNDFQKGDIAEGYSVSREKKESFPLTVTSAQKNPTAFYLCASSRGLAGGTDTQYFGPGTRLTVL.

The chain joins TRBV9 to TRBJ1-1, with D perhaps TRBD1 (6 bases). This CDR3 region has 20 residues. V lost 0 bases and J 0 bases, leaving 24 bases between the germline ends. Looked up from germline, CDR1 is SGDLS and CDR2 is YYNGEE. For the CDR3, the DNA is TGTGCCAGCAGCGTAGCCTTACTAACCGGACGAGGGGGACTGAACACTGAAGCTTTCTTT. Its translation: CASSVALLTGRGGLNTEAFF.

The V gene is TRBV7-3, the J gene TRBJ1-1; the D gene is possibly TRBD1 (5 bases). Per the germline V gene, CDR1 is SGHTA and CDR2 is FQGTGA. The CDR3 runs to 14 residues. V dropped 4 bases and J dropped 3 bases, with 12 bases sitting between them. CDR3 nucleotides: TGTGCCAGCAGCTGGGTCCCGGGGGACACTGAAGCTTTCTTT. Protein sequence: CASSWVPGDTEAFF.

J is TRBJ2-6 and V is TRBV3-1 (or the pseudogene TRBV3-2); D may be TRBD1 (6 bases). The ends were cut back, 6 bases at V and 1 base at J, with 10 bases in the middle. Germline V CDR1 and CDR2: LGHDT, YNNKEL (reference sequence). The CDR3 loop spans 15 amino acids. CDR3 sequence (DNA): TGTGCCAGCAGTATCAGGGGATCTGGGGCCAACGTCCTGACTTTC. This gives the protein CASSIRGSGANVLTF.

This sequence joins TRBV11-3 and TRBJ2-1; D is perhaps TRBD2 (6 bases). Germline CDR1 SGHNT, CDR2 YENEEA. The CDR3 length is 14 residues. The germline V and J ends were trimmed by 1 base and 8 bases, with 12 bases remaining between them. CDR3 residues: CASSLGLGIDEQFF. CDR3 DNA: TGTGCCAGCAGCTTAGGACTAGGAATCGATGAGCAGTTCTTC.

The genes are TRBV10-3 and TRBJ2-1, with D tentatively TRBD2 (5 bases). Germline V gives CDR1 ENHRY, CDR2 SYGVKD. Trimming took 0 bases from V and 10 from J, leaving 16 bases between them. This CDR3 is 15 amino acids long. In DNA, the CDR3 is TGTGCCATCAGTGAGTCCCAAACTAGTTCCCAGGAGCAGTTCTTC. Translation gives CAISESQTSSQEQFF.

This clone was found once. The rearrangement links TRBV28 to TRBJ1-6; D is ambiguous. The V gene lost 7 bases and the J gene lost 7 bases, with 14 bases spanning the gap. Germline V gives CDR1 MDHEN, CDR2 SYDVKM. CDR3 length equals 14 residues. The CDR3 bases are TGTGCCAGCAACCCCGGGATTTCCAATTCACCCCTCCACTTT. Translation gives CASNPGISNSPLHF.

This rearrangement joins TRBV5-1 to TRBJ2-3; D uncertain. From germline, CDR1 is SGHRS and CDR2 YFSETQ. This CDR3 has 14 residues. Trimming removed 0 bases at V and 8 bases at J, with 13 bases between. The CDR3 protein is CASSLDGSEATQYF. The DNA for the CDR3 is TGCGCCAGCAGCTTGGACGGCTCTGAGGCTACGCAGTATTTT.

This clone was seen only once. The chain joins TRBV30 to TRBJ2-3; 9 nucleotides agree with TRBD1. The CDR3 consists of 15 residues. V shed 4 bases, J shed 3 bases, and the junction held 8 bases outside the gene matches. Germline V gene lookup returns CDR1 GTSNPN and CDR2 SVGIG (reference sequence). Here the CDR3 reads CAWNPGTGRTDTQYF. CDR3 nucleotides: TGTGCCTGGAACCCCGGGACAGGGAGGACAGATACGCAGTATTTT. The full variable domain, its missing parts supplied by reference TRBV30 and TRBJ2-3, is SQTIHQWPATLVQPVGSPLSLECTVEGTSNPNLYWYRQAAGRGLQLLFYSVGIGQISSEVPQNLSASRPQDRQFILSSKKLLLSDSGFYLCAWNPGTGRTDTQYFGPGTRLTVL.

The genes are TRBV6-5 and TRBJ1-2; 11 bases match TRBD1. V trimming: 2 bases; J trimming: 7 bases; junction bases outside the gene matches: 6. Germline V CDR1 and CDR2: MNHEY, SVGAGI. The CDR3 totals 15 residues. The CDR3 nucleotides read TGTGCCAGCAGTTACGATGGGACAGGGGGACGTGGCTACACCTTC. Protein product: CASSYDGTGGRGYTF.

This sequence joins TRBV6-6 and TRBJ1-6, with TRBD1 matching over 7 bases. There are 14 residues in the CDR3. Losses at the gene ends were 5 bases for V and 6 bases for J; bases not matched to a gene: 4. The germline V gene has CDR1 MNHNY and CDR2 SVGAGI (reference sequence). The CDR3 coding sequence is TGTGCCAGCAGTGTCGACAGGGCTAATTCACCCCTCCACTTT. It yields the protein CASSVDRANSPLHF.

The chain has TRBV6-5 and TRBJ1-4, with 7 bases that match TRBD1. The length of the CDR3 is 13 residues. Germline assignment: CDR1 MNHEY and CDR2 SVGAGI. V shed 8 bases, J shed 4 bases, and the junction held 4 bases outside the gene matches. The CDR3 spells CASRDSLNEKLFF. CDR3 bases: TGTGCCAGCCGGGACAGCCTTAATGAAAAACTGTTTTTT.

This chain joins TRBV5-4 and TRBJ2-7; 8 nucleotides match TRBD1. Germline values: CDR1 SGHNT, CDR2 YYREEE (reference sequence). V shed 0 bases and J 2 bases; nucleotides not matched to a gene: 4. There are 15 residues in the CDR3. CDR3 loop: CASSLATGGPYEQYF. The CDR3 nucleotides read TGTGCCAGCAGCTTGGCCACAGGGGGTCCCTACGAGCAGTACTTC.

The chain employs TRBV19 and TRBJ2-4, with D possibly TRBD1 on 6 matching bases. CDR1 is LNHDA, CDR2 SQIVND, per germline (reference sequence). V gave up 5 bases and J gave up 4 bases, with 9 bases separating them. The CDR3 has 13 amino acids. CDR3 DNA sequence: TGTGCCAGTAGTGCGGACAGAAAAAACATTCAGTACTTC. Protein sequence: CASSADRKNIQYF. Using reference TRBV19 and TRBJ2-4 for the parts outside the CDR3, the full variable domain is DGGITQSPKYLFRKEGQNVTLSCEQNLNHDAMYWYRQDPGQGLRLIYYSQIVNDFQKGDIAEGYSVSREKKESFPLTVTSAQKNPTAFYLCASSADRKNIQYFGAGTRLSVL.

The chain employs TRBV6-5 and TRBJ1-1; weak D call: TRBD1 (5 bases). The ends were cut back, 2 bases at V and 5 bases at J, with 9 bases in the middle. CDR1 is MNHEY, CDR2 SVGAGI, per germline. CDR3 length: 13 amino acids. The CDR3 DNA sequence: TGTGCCAGCAGTTACGACAGTTGGACTGAAGCTTTCTTT. This translates into CASSYDSWTEAFF.

The chain is built from TRBV7-2 and TRBJ2-3; TRBD2 aligns across 7 bases. Germline V gives CDR1 SGHTA, CDR2 FQGNSA. V lost 5 bases, J lost 1 base, and 6 bases stayed unmatched. This CDR3 is 15 amino acids long. CDR3 protein: CASSLSGYRTDTQYF. CDR3 coding DNA: TGTGCCAGCAGCCTTAGCGGGTACCGCACAGATACGCAGTATTTT.

J is TRBJ2-2 and V is TRBV5-1; TRBD2 matches at 10 bases. The CDR3 covers 16 residues. Germline CDR1 is SGHRS and CDR2 is YFSETQ. The V and J ends lost 5 bases and 2 bases, in that order; junction bases with no gene match: 6. CDR3 sequence (DNA): TGCGCCAGCAGTACTAGCGGGGCCGTTAACACCGGGGAGCTGTTTTTT. The encoded protein is CASSTSGAVNTGELFF. The variable domain in full, completed from reference TRBV5-1 and TRBJ2-2, reads KAGVTQTPRYLIKTRGQQVTLSCSPISGHRSVSWYQQTPGQGLQFLFEYFSETQRNKGNFPGRFSGRQFSNSRSEMNVSTLELGDSALYLCASSTSGAVNTGELFFGEGSRLTVL.

The rearrangement joins TRBV7-3 to TRBJ1-1; D perhaps matches TRBD1 (5 bases). Trimming stripped 5 bases from V and 1 base from J, with 8 bases between. CDR3 size: 13 residues. CDR1 SGHTA and CDR2 FQGTGA come from the germline V gene. This CDR3 reads CASSHGGNTEAFF. The CDR3 bases are TGTGCCAGCAGCCACGGGGGGAACACTGAAGCTTTCTTT.

The gene calls are TRBV27 and TRBJ2-7; D is unclear. With 2 bases removed from V and 3 bases from J, the gap between germline ends came to 14 bases. The germline V gene encodes CDR1 MNHEY and CDR2 SMNVEV (reference sequence). This CDR3 is 15 amino acids long. CDR3 region: CASSLISRPSYEQYV. The CDR3 nucleotides are TGTGCCAGCAGTTTAATAAGCCGCCCTAGCTACGAGCAGTACGTC.

The CDR3: CSVGHRYRWDYGYTF. CDR3 DNA sequence: TGCAGCGTTGGGCATCGGTACAGGTGGGACTATGGCTACACCTTC. This chain links TRBV29-1 with TRBJ1-2; possibly TRBD1 for D (5 bases). Germline-derived CDR1 and CDR2 are SQVTM and ANQGSEA. Trimming left V 4 bases short and J 3 bases short, with 18 bases between. CDR3 size: 15 residues.

The chain is built from TRBV7-9 and TRBJ1-2; no clear D. V was clipped by 5 bases and J by 7 bases, with 23 bases between them. Germline V gene sequence: CDR1 SEHNR, CDR2 FQNEAQ (reference sequence). The CDR3 contains 16 residues. The CDR3 DNA reads as TGTGCCAGCAGCCGAAACCCTTTGGGCTTAAGGTCTGGCTACACCTTC. Residues: CASSRNPLGLRSGYTF.

J is TRBJ1-3 and V is TRBV28; 7 bases match TRBD1. The J segment lost 3 bases and the V segment lost 6 bases, leaving 8 bases of the junction unmatched. The CDR3 runs to 15 residues. Germline V gene lookup returns CDR1 MDHEN and CDR2 SYDVKM. In DNA form, the CDR3 reads TGTGCCAGCAGACAAACTTGGGACAGTGGAAACACCATATATTTT. Translation gives CASRQTWDSGNTIYF.

The chain is built from TRBV30 and TRBJ1-1; 8 bases agree with TRBD1. This CDR3 has 12 amino acids. V lost 5 bases, J lost 5 bases, and 4 bases stayed unmatched. Germline values: CDR1 GTSNPN, CDR2 SVGIG (reference sequence). Here the CDR3 DNA reads TGTGCCTGGGTCGACAGGGGAACTGAAGCTTTCTTT. It yields the protein CAWVDRGTEAFF.

In this sample, this clone turned up once. The rearrangement links TRBV7-2 to TRBJ2-7, with D possibly matching TRBD1 (6 bases). CDR1 SGHTA and CDR2 FQGNSA come from the germline V gene. The CDR3 length is 14 residues. The V and J ends lost 3 bases and 6 bases respectively, with 15 bases between them. Here the CDR3 reads CASSLDSSRSEQYF. The CDR3 nucleotides read TGTGCCAGCAGCTTGGACAGTTCTCGGAGCGAGCAGTACTTC.

This CDR3 is CASSLDRGNSPLHF. Here the CDR3 DNA reads TGTGCCAGCAGCCTAGACAGGGGGAATTCACCCCTCCACTTT. The V call is TRBV4-2, the J call TRBJ1-6; 9 nucleotides agree with TRBD1. This CDR3 region has 14 residues. Germline lookup yields CDR1 LGHNA and CDR2 YNFKEQ. With 4 bases clipped from V and 7 bases from J, the junction kept 2 bases outside the gene matches.

The chain is built from TRBV19 and TRBJ2-1; 10 positions agree with TRBD2. The J segment lost 2 bases and the V segment lost 9 bases, leaving 7 bases of the junction unmatched. Germline loops: CDR1 LNHDA, CDR2 SQIVND (reference sequence). This CDR3 has 15 residues. The CDR3 region is CASFSGGPTYNEQFF. The CDR3 DNA reads as TGTGCCAGCTTTAGCGGGGGGCCCACCTACAATGAGCAGTTCTTC.